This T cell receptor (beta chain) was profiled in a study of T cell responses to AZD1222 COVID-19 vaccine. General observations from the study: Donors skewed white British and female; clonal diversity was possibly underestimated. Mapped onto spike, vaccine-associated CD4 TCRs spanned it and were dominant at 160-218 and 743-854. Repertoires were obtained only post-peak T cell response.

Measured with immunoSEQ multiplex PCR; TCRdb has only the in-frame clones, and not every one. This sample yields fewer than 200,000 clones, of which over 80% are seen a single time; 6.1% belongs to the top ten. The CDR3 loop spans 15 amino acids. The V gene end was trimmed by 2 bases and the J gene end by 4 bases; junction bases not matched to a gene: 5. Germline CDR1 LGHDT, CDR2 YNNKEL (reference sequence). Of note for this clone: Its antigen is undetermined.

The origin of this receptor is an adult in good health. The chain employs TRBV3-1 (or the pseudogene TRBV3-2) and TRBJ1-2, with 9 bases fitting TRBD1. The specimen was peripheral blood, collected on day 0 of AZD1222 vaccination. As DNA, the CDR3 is TGTGCCAGCAGCCAAATAGCGGGACAGGGCTATGGCTACACCTTC. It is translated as CASSQIAGQGYGYTF.